This T cell receptor beta chain originates from a study of human T cells and chemical hapten exposure. Study information: Slight differences in pooled library volume were the main source of varying TCR yields across samples. Findings and caveats of the study: TCRs above 1 in 1000 frequency stayed constant with DPC sensitization.

The library put unique molecular identifiers onto individual cDNA molecules. Authors' analysis steps: Sample TCR counts, which ranged from roughly 23,224 to 750,000, had a median of roughly 100,000. TCRdb independently ran MiXCR on the 5' RACE reads; one entry per CDR3 protein. The V and J calls and clone size come from TCRdb's table, not from the authors' own analysis. The table lists 120,000 to 150,000 distinct CDR3 sequences, approximately 4% of them singletons. This clonotype came up many times. Its antigen remains unidentified. V dropped 3 bases and J dropped 6 bases, with 9 bases sitting between them. The CDR3 sequence is 14 residues long. The germline CDR1 and CDR2 sequences are SGHTA and FQGNSA. Total RNA came from unfractionated whole blood.

The chain couples TRBV7-2 to TRBJ1-6, with unresolved D. The source is a female donor in good health. CDR3 loop: CASSFRRINSPLHF. The DNA of the CDR3 is TGTGCCAGCAGCTTTAGACGGATTAATTCACCCCTCCACTTT. The full variable domain, with the rest looked up from reference TRBV7-2 and TRBJ1-6, is GAGVSQSPSNKVTEKGKDVELRCDPISGHTALYWYRQSLGQGLEFLIYFQGNSAPDKSGLPSDRFSAERTGGSVSTLTIQRTQQEDSAVYLCASSFRRINSPLHFGNGTRLTVT.